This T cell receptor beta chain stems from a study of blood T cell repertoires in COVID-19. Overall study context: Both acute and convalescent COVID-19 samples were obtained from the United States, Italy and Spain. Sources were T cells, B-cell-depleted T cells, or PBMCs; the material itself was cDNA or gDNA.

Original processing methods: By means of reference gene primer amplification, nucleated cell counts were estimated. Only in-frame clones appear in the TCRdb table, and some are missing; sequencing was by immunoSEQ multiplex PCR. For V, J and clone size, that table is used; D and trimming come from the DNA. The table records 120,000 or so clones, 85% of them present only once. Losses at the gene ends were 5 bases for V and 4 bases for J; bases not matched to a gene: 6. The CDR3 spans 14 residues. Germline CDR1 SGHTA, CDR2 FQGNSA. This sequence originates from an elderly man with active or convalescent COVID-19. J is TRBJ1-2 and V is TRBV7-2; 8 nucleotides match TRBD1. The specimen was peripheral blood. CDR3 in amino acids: CASSLMDRAYGYTF. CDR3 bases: TGTGCCAGCAGCCTGATGGACAGGGCCTATGGCTACACCTTC.